Listed below are T cell receptor beta chains from one sample, sequenced in a study of shared clonotypes between healthy human individuals. TCRdb's table, derived via immunoSEQ multiplex PCR, lists solely in-frame clones and lacks some. The data contain about 2.3 million clones, around 92% of them singletons. Source material: naive CD4+ T cells from PBMCs. All receptors derive from a young man in good health. Some clones in this sample may be carry-over from other donors' samples. CDR3s include the opening cysteine and the closing phenylalanine or tryptophan. Each record gives: clone size, D gene, V gene, J gene, CDR3 length, CDR3 protein, CDR3 DNA. D genes are given only for firm matches. Some rows have no size entry. The others give once, few or many, or a class for an expanded clone.

.	TRBD2	TRBV28	TRBJ2-3	17	CASSFPSLAGRADTQYF	TGTGCCAGCAGTTTCCCGTCACTAGCGGGACGGGCAGATACGCAGTATTTT
.	.	TRBV5-1	TRBJ1-1	16	CASSLGMGAGGTEAFF	TGCGCCAGCAGCTTGGGTATGGGGGCCGGGGGGACTGAAGCTTTCTTT
few	.	TRBV30	TRBJ1-1	13	CAWSQGWHTEAFF	TGTGCCTGGAGCCAGGGATGGCACACTGAAGCTTTCTTT
.	TRBD2	TRBV5-1	TRBJ2-7	16	CASSWGLAETAYEQYF	TGCGCCAGCAGCTGGGGACTAGCGGAAACTGCCTACGAGCAGTACTTC
.	TRBD1	TRBV5-1	TRBJ2-3	17	CASSLAPQGELTDTQYF	TGCGCCAGCAGCTTGGCCCCTCAGGGGGAGCTGACAGATACGCAGTATTTT
.	.	TRBV5-1	TRBJ2-5	14	CASSFQGIPETQYF	TGCGCCAGCAGCTTTCAGGGGATCCCAGAGACCCAGTACTTC
.	TRBD2	TRBV2	TRBJ2-4	12	CASSGDYTIQYF	TGTGCCAGCAGTGGGGACTACACAATTCAGTACTTC
few	.	TRBV14	TRBJ1-5	15	CASRRPGNSNQPQHF	TGTGCCAGCAGGAGACCGGGTAATAGCAATCAGCCCCAGCATTTT
once	TRBD1	TRBV19	TRBJ2-1	15	CASLGTGAGYNEQFF	TGTGCCAGTCTCGGGACAGGGGCTGGGTACAATGAGCAGTTCTTC
.	TRBD1	TRBV9	TRBJ1-2	13	CASSPGQNYGYTF	TGTGCCAGCAGCCCGGGACAGAACTATGGCTACACCTTC
.	.	TRBV28	TRBJ2-1	18	CASSPPGILARWGNEQFF	TGTGCCAGCAGTCCACCCGGCATTCTAGCCAGATGGGGAAATGAGCAGTTCTTC
few	.	TRBV10-3	TRBJ1-1	13	CASETQVNTEAFF	TGTGCCTCAGAAACTCAGGTGAACACTGAAGCTTTCTTT
.	.	TRBV9	TRBJ2-3	14	CASSVSARTDTQYF	TGTGCCAGCAGCGTATCGGCCCGCACAGATACGCAGTATTTT
.	.	TRBV7-9	TRBJ1-2	16	CASSAGGTQHSYGYTF	TGTGCCTCCAGCGCGGGGGGGACGCAGCATTCCTATGGCTACACCTTC
.	.	TRBV14	TRBJ2-3	13	CASSQVWTDTQYF	TGTGCCAGCAGCCAAGTGTGGACAGATACGCAGTATTTT
once	.	TRBV7-2	TRBJ2-2	13	CASSFINTGELFF	TGTGCCAGCAGCTTCATTAACACCGGGGAGCTGTTTTTT
.	.	TRBV28	TRBJ1-5	13	CASTTDGNQPQHF	TGTGCCAGCACCACAGATGGCAATCAGCCCCAGCATTTT
.	.	TRBV5-4	TRBJ2-3	15	CASSLGAGSADTQYF	TGTGCCAGCAGCTTGGGGGCGGGATCGGCAGATACGCAGTATTTT
.	TRBD1	TRBV2	TRBJ2-7	13	CASSADWTGEQYF	TGTGCCAGCAGCGCAGATTGGACAGGGGAGCAGTACTTC
once	TRBD2	TRBV4-2	TRBJ2-7	15	CASSPRGRETYEQYF	TGTGCCAGCAGCCCACGCGGGAGGGAGACCTACGAGCAGTACTTC
.	.	TRBV2	TRBJ2-7	15	CASSEYVPGINEQYF	TGTGCCAGCAGTGAATACGTACCGGGTATCAACGAGCAGTACTTC
.	.	TRBV27	TRBJ2-3	13	CASSLYRADTQYF	TGTGCCAGCAGTTTATACAGGGCAGATACGCAGTATTTT
.	.	TRBV30	TRBJ2-1	14	CAWSVVPSYNEQFF	TGTGCCTGGAGTGTGGTCCCCAGCTACAATGAGCAGTTCTTC
.	.	TRBV29-1	TRBJ2-3	12	CSVEDKRDTQYF	TGCAGCGTTGAAGACAAAAGAGATACGCAGTATTTT
.	.	TRBV25-1	TRBJ2-7	12	CASSDRSYEQYF	TGTGCCAGCAGCGACAGGTCCTACGAGCAGTACTTC
.	.	TRBV27	TRBJ2-7	13	CASSLSVPGEQYF	TGTGCCAGCAGTTTATCGGTCCCGGGGGAGCAGTACTTC
.	TRBD1	TRBV9	TRBJ1-4	17	CASSVEGGARTNEKLFF	TGTGCCAGCAGCGTAGAAGGGGGCGCGAGAACTAATGAAAAACTGTTTTTT
once	TRBD1	TRBV28	TRBJ2-5	16	CASSPQGVGHQETQYF	TGTGCCAGCAGTCCACAGGGGGTAGGCCACCAAGAGACCCAGTACTTC
once	.	TRBV28	TRBJ1-5	19	CASSKMLLAGRNSNQPQHF	TGTGCCAGCAGTAAAATGTTGCTGGCAGGGAGAAATAGCAATCAGCCCCAGCATTTT
.	.	TRBV7-9	TRBJ1-1	14	CASSLGPLGTEAFF	TGTGCCAGCAGCTTAGGCCCCTTGGGCACTGAAGCTTTCTTT
.	.	TRBV11-2	TRBJ2-7	11	CASSPGYEQYF	TGTGCCAGCAGCCCCGGCTACGAGCAGTACTTC
.	TRBD1	TRBV28	TRBJ2-6	19	CASRARTGTGGSGANVLTF	TGTGCCAGCAGAGCCCGCACCGGGACAGGGGGCTCGGGGGCCAACGTCCTGACTTTC
.	.	TRBV5-1	TRBJ2-5	16	CASSLSGGARQETQYF	TGCGCCAGCAGCTTGAGTGGGGGGGCGCGTCAGGAGACCCAGTACTTC
.	TRBD1	TRBV5-4	TRBJ2-3	17	CASSPPGQGLLSDTQYF	TGTGCCAGCAGCCCACCGGGACAGGGGCTGTTATCAGATACGCAGTATTTT
.	.	TRBV5-4	TRBJ1-1	14	CASSLANGDTEAFF	TGTGCCAGCAGCTTGGCCAACGGGGACACTGAAGCTTTCTTT
.	.	TRBV9	TRBJ2-3	15	CASSVVGTYTDTQYF	TGTGCCAGCAGCGTAGTGGGGACCTATACAGATACGCAGTATTTT
.	TRBD1	TRBV30	TRBJ1-5	13	CAWKGAGVQPQHF	TGTGCCTGGAAGGGGGCAGGGGTACAGCCCCAGCATTTT
.	.	TRBV9	TRBJ2-4	14	CASSVDSRLTLQYF	TGTGCCAGCAGCGTCGACAGTCGCCTAACTCTTCAGTACTTC
.	.	TRBV7-2	TRBJ2-3	14	CASSRPTQTDTQYF	TGTGCCAGCAGCCGCCCGACTCAGACAGATACGCAGTATTTT
.	TRBD1	TRBV7-9	TRBJ2-1	16	CASSLPDRGRNNEQFF	TGTGCCAGCAGCCTACCGGACAGGGGACGCAACAATGAGCAGTTCTTC
.	TRBD1	TRBV5-1	TRBJ2-3	14	CASSLGTGTDTQYF	TGCGCCAGCAGTCTGGGGACAGGGACAGATACGCAGTATTTT
.	TRBD1	TRBV5-6	TRBJ1-1	14	CASSSRQGGTEAFF	TGTGCCAGCAGCTCCAGACAGGGTGGCACTGAAGCTTTCTTT
.	.	TRBV5-1	TRBJ2-3	15	CASSLDPQGIDTQYF	TGCGCCAGCAGCTTGGATCCGCAGGGTATAGATACGCAGTATTTT
.	.	TRBV28	TRBJ2-7	14	CASSLLIQGSEQYF	TGTGCCAGCAGTTTATTAATTCAGGGATCCGAGCAGTACTTC
.	.	TRBV2	TRBJ2-7	14	CASSERFALYEQYF	TGTGCCAGCAGTGAAAGGTTTGCCCTCTACGAGCAGTACTTC
.	TRBD2	TRBV11-2	TRBJ2-1	16	CASSLLAGGRGNEQFF	TGTGCCAGCAGCCTCCTAGCGGGAGGGCGTGGGAATGAGCAGTTCTTC
.	TRBD2	TRBV9	TRBJ2-3	17	CASSVGLAGVGTDTQYF	TGTGCCAGCAGCGTAGGACTAGCGGGAGTAGGGACAGATACGCAGTATTTT
.	TRBD1	TRBV18	TRBJ2-2	16	CASSPVSDRGFGELFF	TGTGCCAGCTCACCAGTCTCCGACAGGGGGTTCGGGGAGCTGTTTTTT
once	.	TRBV10-3	TRBJ2-2	15	CATHLGAKNTGELFF	TGTGCCACCCACCTGGGGGCGAAGAACACCGGGGAGCTGTTTTTT
.	TRBD1	TRBV6-6	TRBJ1-1	13	CASDRGLNTEAFF	TGTGCCAGTGACAGGGGATTGAACACTGAAGCTTTCTTT
.	.	TRBV7-2	TRBJ1-3	15	CASSRTPYSGNTIYF	TGTGCCAGCAGCCGGACCCCTTACTCTGGAAACACCATATATTTT
.	TRBD1	TRBV7-3	TRBJ1-1	14	CATQQGGGNTEAFF	TGTGCAACCCAGCAGGGGGGAGGGAACACTGAAGCTTTCTTT